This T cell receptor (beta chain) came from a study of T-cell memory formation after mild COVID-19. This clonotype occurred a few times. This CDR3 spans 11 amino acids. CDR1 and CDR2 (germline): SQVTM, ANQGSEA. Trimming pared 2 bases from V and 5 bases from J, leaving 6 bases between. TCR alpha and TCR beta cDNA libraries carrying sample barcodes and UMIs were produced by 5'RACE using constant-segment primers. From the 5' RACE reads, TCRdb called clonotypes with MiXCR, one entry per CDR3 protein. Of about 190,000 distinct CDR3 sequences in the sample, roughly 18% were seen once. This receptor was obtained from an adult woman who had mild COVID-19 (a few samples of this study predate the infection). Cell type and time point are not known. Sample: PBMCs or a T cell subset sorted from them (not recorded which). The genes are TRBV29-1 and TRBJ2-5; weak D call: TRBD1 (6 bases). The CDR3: CSVERGETQYF. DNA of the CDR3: TGCAGCGTTGAAAGGGGGGAGACCCAGTACTTC.